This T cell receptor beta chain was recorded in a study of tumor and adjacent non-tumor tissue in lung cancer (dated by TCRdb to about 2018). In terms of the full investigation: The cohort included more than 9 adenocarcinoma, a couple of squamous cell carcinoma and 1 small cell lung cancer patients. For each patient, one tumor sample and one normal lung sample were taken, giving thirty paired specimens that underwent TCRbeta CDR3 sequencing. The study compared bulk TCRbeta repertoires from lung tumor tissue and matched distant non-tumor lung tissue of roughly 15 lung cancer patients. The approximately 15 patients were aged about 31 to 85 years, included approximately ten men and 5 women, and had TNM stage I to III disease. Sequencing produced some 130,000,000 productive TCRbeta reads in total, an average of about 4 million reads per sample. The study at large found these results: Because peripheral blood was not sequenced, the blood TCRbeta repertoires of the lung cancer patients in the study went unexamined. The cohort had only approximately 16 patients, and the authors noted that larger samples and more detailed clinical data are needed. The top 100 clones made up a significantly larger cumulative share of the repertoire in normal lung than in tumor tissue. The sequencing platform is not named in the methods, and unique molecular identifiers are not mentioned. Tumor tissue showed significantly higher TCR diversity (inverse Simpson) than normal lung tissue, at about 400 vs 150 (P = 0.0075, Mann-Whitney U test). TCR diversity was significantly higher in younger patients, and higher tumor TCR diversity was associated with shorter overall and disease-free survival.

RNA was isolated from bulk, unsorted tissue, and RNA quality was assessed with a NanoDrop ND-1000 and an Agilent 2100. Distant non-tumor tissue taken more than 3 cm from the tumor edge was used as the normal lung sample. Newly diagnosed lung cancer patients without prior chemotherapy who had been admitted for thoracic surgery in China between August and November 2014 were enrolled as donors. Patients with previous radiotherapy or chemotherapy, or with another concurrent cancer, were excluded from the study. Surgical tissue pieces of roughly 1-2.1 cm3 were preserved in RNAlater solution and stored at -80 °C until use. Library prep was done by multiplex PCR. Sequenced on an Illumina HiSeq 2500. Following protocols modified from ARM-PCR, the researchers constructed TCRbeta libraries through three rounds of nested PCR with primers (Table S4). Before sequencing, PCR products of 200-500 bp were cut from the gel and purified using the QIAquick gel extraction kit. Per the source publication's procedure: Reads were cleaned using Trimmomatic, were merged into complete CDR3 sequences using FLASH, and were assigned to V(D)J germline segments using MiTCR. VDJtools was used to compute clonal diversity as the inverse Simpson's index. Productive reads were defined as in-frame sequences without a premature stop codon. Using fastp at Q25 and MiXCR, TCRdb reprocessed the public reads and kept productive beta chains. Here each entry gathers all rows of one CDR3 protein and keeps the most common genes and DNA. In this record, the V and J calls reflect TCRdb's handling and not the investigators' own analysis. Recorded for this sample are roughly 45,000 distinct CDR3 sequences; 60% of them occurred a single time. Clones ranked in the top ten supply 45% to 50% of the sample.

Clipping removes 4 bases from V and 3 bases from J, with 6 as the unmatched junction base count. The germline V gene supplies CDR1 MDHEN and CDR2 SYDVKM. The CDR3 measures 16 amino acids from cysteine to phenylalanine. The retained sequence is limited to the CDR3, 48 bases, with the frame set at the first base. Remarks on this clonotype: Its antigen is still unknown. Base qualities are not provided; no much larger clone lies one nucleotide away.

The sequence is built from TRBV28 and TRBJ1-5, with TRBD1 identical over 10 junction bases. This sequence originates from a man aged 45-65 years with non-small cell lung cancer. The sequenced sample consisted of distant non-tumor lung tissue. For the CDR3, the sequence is CASSSWTGGPNQPQHF. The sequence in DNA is TGTGCCAGCAGTTCTTGGACAGGGGGGCCCAATCAGCCCCAGCATTTT.